This section outlines one T cell receptor (beta chain) sequence together with its context. The record originates from a study of blood T cell repertoires in COVID-19. The assay was immunoSEQ multiplex PCR, and TCRdb's table has in-frame clones only and misses some. The repertoire holds around 130,000 clones, 80% to 90% seen once, with under 35% in the top ten. The TCR originated in a man in his 70s with active or convalescent COVID-19. Sequences were obtained from peripheral blood.

CDR3 residues: CSVLPHAGTIGNIQYF. CDR3 nucleotides: TGCAGCGTTCTTCCCCACGCGGGGACCATCGGAAACATTCAGTACTTC. The chain recombines TRBV29-1 with TRBJ2-4, with D perhaps TRBD2 (6 bases). Germline V gives CDR1 SQVTM, CDR2 ANQGSEA. The CDR3 consists of 16 residues. V dropped 5 bases and J dropped 6 bases, with 23 bases sitting between them.